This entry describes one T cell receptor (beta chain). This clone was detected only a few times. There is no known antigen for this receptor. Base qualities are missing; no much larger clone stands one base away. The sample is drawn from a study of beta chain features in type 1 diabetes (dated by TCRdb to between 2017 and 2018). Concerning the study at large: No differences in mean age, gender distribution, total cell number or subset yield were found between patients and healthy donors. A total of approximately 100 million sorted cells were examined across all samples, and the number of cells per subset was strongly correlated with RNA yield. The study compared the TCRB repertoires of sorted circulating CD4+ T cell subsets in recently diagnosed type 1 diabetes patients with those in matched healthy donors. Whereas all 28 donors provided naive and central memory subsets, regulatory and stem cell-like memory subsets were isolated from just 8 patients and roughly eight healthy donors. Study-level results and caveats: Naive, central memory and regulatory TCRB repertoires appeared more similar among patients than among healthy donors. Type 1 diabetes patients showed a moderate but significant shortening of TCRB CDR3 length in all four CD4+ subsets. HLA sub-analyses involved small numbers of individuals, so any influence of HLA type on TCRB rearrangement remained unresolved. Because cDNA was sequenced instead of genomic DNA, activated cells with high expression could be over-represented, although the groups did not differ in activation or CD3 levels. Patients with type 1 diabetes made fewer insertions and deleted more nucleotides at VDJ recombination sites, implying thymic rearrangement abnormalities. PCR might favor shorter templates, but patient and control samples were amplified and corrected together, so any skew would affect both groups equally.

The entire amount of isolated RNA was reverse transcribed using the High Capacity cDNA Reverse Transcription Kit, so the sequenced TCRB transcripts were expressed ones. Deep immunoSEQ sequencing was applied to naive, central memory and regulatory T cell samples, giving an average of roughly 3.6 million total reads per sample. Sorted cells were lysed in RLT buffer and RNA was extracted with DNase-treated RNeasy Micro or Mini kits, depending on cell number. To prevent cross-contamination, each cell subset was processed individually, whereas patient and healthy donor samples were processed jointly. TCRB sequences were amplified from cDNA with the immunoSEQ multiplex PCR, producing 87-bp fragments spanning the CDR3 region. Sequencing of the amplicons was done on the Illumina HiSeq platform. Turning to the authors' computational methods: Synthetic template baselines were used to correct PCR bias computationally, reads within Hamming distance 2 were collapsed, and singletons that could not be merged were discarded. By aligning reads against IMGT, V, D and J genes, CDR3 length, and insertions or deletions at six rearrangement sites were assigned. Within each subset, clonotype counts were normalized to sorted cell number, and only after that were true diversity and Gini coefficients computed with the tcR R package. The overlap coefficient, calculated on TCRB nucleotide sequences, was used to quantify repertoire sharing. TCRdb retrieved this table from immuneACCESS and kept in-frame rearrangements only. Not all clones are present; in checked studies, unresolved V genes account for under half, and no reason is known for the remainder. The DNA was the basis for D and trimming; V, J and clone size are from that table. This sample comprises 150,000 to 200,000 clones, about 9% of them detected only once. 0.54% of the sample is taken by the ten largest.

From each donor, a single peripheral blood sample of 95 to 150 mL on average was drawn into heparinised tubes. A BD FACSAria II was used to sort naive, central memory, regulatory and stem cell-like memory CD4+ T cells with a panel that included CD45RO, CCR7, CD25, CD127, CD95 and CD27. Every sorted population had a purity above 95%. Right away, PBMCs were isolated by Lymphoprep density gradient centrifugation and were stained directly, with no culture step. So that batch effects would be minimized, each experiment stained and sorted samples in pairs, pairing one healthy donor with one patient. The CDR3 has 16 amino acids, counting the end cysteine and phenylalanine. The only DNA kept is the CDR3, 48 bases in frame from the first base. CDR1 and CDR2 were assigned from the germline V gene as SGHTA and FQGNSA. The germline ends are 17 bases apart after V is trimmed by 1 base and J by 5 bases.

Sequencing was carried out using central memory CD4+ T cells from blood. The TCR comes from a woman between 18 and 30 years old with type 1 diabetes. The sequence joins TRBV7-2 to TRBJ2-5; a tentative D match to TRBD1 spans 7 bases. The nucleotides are TGTGCCAGCAGCTTAGGCGGGACAGTTAGGAGGGAGACCCAGTACTTC. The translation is CASSLGGTVRRETQYF.